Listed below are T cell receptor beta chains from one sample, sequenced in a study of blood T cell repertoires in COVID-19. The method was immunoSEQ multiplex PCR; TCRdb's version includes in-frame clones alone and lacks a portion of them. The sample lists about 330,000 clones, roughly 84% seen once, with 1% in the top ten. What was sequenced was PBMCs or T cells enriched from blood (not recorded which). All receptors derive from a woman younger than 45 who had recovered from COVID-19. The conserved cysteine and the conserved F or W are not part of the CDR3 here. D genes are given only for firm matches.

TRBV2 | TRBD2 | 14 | ASSETSGGAIGIQY
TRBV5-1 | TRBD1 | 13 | ASSEWGTAQETQY
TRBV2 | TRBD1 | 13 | ASNPRGTGTSPLH
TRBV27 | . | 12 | ASSLGHSGNTIY
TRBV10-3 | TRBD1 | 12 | AISTGQGVGPQH
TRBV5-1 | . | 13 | ASSLGTIGDTEAF
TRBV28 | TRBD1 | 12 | ASRRDRGNYGYT
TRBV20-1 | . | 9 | SARDLETQY
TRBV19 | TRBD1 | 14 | ASRELTGRGADTQY
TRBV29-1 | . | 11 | SVPGGLNYGYT
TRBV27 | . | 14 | ASKPWGGAGDYGYT
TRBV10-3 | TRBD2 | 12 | AIKIGGGVNEQY
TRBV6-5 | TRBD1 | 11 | ASSSQGARGYT
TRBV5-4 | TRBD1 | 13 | ASSVGGRGNQPQH
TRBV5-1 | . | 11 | ASSPGPNYGYT
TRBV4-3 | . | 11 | ASSVQLNTEAF
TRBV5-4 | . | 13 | ASSSDREATDTQY
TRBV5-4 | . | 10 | ASGGKGNTIY
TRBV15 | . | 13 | ATSREGTIPFPQH
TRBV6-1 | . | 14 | ASSESWMDTAAEAF
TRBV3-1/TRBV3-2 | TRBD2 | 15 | ASSQDPSSGGSNEQF
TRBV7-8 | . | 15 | ASSLVSSTVAGNTIY
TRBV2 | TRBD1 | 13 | ASSGQGAETGELF
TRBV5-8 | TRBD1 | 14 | ASSLGQGAKNTEAF
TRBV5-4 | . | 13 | ASRTGTPLNTEAF
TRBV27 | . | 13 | ATSTGSSYNSPLH
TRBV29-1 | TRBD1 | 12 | SVAEGATNYGYT
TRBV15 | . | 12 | ATRGGQSGNTIY
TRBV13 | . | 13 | ASSFGSARVYGYT
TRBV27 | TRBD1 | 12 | ASSPPDRYNEQF
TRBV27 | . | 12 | ASSSIVSRETQY
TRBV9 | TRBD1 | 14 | ASSGRQGGSYNEQF
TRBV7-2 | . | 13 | ASSLGSGQNYGYT
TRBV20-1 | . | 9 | SGGGATEAF
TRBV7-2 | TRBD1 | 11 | ASSGDRGSEAF
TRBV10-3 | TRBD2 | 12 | AISPAGGMVQQY
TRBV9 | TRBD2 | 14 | ASSGGAGRGTDTQY
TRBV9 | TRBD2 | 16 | ASSVATPTSGGYNEQF
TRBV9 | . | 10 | ASSTRGSPLH
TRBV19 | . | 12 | ASSISRFTDTQY
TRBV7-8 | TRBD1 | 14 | ASSPRTGSRNQPQH
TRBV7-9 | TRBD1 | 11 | ASSRDRFTEAF
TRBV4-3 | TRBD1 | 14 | ASSQGFNRGEPEAF
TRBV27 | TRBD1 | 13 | ASSSLDRGIYGYT
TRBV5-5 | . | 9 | VSRGNTEAF
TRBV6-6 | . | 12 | ASRYGGTEEKLF
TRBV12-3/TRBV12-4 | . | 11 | ASSFYITYEQY
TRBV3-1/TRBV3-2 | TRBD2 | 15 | ASSQALAGGSGETQY
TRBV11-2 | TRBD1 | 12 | ASSAGQGRETQY
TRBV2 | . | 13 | ASSAEPGGNQPQH
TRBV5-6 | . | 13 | ASSPPGSGANVLT